This TCR beta chain was sequenced for a study of breast tumors, draining lymph nodes, adjacent tissues. V was clipped by 2 bases and J by 7 bases, with 11 bases between them. This CDR3 comprises 14 residues. This clonotype was seen repeatedly, ten times or more. Samples came from axillary lymph nodes draining the breast cancer. TCRdb reprocessed the multiplex PCR reads with MiXCR, giving one entry per CDR3 protein. The sample yields more than 250,000 distinct CDR3 sequences, over 30% seen once. Source material: axillary lymph node tissue. The J gene is TRBJ1-4, the V gene TRBV12-3 or TRBV12-4, with D hard to call. This receptor was taken from a female donor with breast cancer. Some clones in this sample may be carry-over from other donors' samples. DNA of the CDR3: TGTGCCAGCAGTTTAAGGACCAGAGGTGAAAAACTGTTTTTT. It encodes CASSLRTRGEKLFF.